A single TCR beta chain is shown here with its context. Authors' data handling: Cell counts per sample came from amplifying reference gene primers. TCRdb's table, derived via immunoSEQ multiplex PCR, lists solely in-frame clones and lacks some. V, J and clone size reflect that table, while D and trimming were determined from the DNA. The sample holds roughly 180,000 clones, 82% seen once. The sample comes from a study of blood T cell repertoires in COVID-19. Study at large: Acute and convalescent COVID-19 specimens originated in the United States, Italy and Spain. T cells, B-cell-depleted T cells, or PBMCs supplied cDNA or gDNA.

CDR3 length: 14 amino acids. The J segment lost 1 base and the V segment lost 7 bases, leaving 6 bases of the junction unmatched. The germline CDR1 and CDR2 sequences are MNHEY and SVGAGI. Sequenced: peripheral blood. The TCR was taken from an elderly woman with active or convalescent COVID-19. The genes are TRBV6-5 and TRBJ2-7, with 8 bases matching TRBD2. The chain's CDR3 is CASIRREASYEQYF. The DNA for the CDR3 is TGTGCCAGCATCCGGCGGGAGGCTTCCTACGAGCAGTACTTC.